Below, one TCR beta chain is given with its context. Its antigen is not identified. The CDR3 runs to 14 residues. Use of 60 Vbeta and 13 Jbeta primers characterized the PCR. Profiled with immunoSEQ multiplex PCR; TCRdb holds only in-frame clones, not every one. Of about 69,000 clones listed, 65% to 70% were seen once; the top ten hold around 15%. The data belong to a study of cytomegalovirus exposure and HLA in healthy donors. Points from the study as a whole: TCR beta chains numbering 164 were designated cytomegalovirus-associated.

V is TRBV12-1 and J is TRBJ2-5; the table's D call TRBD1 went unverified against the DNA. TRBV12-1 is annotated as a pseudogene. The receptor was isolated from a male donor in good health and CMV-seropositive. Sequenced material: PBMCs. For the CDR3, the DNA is TGTGCCAGCAGCACCGGGACAAGCCAAGAGACCCAGTACTTC. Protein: CASSTGTSQETQYF.